The 30 T cell receptor beta chains reported below all come from one sample, sequenced in a study of cytomegalovirus exposure and HLA in healthy donors. The PCR ran on 60 Vbeta and 13 Jbeta primers. The table came from immunoSEQ multiplex PCR; TCRdb's copy has only in-frame clones and leaves some out. This table holds around 190,000 clones, around 83% found once. Sequencing used PBMCs. These receptors were taken from a man aged 40-55 years in good health and CMV-seropositive.

The rearrangement joins TRBV5-1 to TRBJ2-1; D remains unclear. The germline V gene encodes CDR1 SGHRS and CDR2 YFSETQ. The CDR3 consists of 14 residues. Trimming cost V 4 bases and J 6 bases, with 14 bases left between them. CDR3 protein: CASSMGPTSNEQFF. CDR3 DNA sequence: TGCGCCAGCAGCATGGGCCCTACTTCCAATGAGCAGTTCTTC.

V usage is TRBV5-6 and J usage is TRBJ1-1; 7 positions match TRBD1. V shed 4 bases, J shed 1 base, and the junction held 4 bases outside the gene matches. The CDR3 sequence is 14 residues long. CDR1 is SGHDT, CDR2 YYEEEE, per germline. In DNA form, the CDR3 reads TGTGCCAGCAGCCCTAGGACAGGGAACACTGAAGCTTTCTTT. It encodes CASSPRTGNTEAFF. Drawing the rest from reference TRBV5-6 and TRBJ1-1, the complete variable domain is DAGVTQSPTHLIKTRGQQVTLRCSPKSGHDTVSWYQQALGQGPQFIFQYYEEEERQRGNFPDRFSGHQFPNYSSELNVNALLLGDSALYLCASSPRTGNTEAFFGQGTRLTVV.

The genes are TRBV4-1 and TRBJ1-3, with 7 positions matching TRBD1. V was clipped by 3 bases and J by 2 bases; unmatched bases: 4. The CDR3 runs 15 residues. CDR1 is MGHRA and CDR2 is YSYEKL in the germline V gene. The CDR3 nucleotides read TGCGCCAGCAGCCAGCCAGGGACAGCTGGAAACACCATATATTTT. Protein product: CASSQPGTAGNTIYF.

CDR3 protein: CASSAGTGGGGYTF. CDR3 DNA sequence: TGTGCCAGCAGCGCGGGGACAGGGGGCGGAGGCTACACCTTC. The chain employs TRBV9 and TRBJ1-2; 12 bases align to TRBD1. The V and J ends lost 3 bases and 8 bases, in that order; junction bases with no gene match: 5. CDR1 is SGDLS, CDR2 YYNGEE, per germline. This CDR3 comprises 14 residues.

This rearrangement joins TRBV29-1 to TRBJ2-3, with TRBD2 matching 10 bases. This CDR3 region has 15 residues. Per germline, CDR1 SQVTM and CDR2 ANQGSEA. Germline trimming cut 7 bases from V and 5 bases from J; bases unmatched to any gene: 12. CDR3 amino acids: CSAPTAGGPVDTQYF. Here the CDR3 DNA reads TGCAGCGCCCCGACAGCGGGAGGGCCCGTAGATACGCAGTATTTT.

This clone was counted between two and nine times. The genes are TRBV27 and TRBJ1-2, with 10 bases aligning to TRBD1. This CDR3 region has 14 residues. The germline V gene has CDR1 MNHEY and CDR2 SMNVEV (reference sequence). V shed 7 bases and J 8 bases; nucleotides not matched to a gene: 10. The CDR3 DNA reads as TGTGCCAGCACTCCCCTGGGACAGGGGATAGGCTACACCTTC. This encodes CASTPLGQGIGYTF.

This clone was counted once. The V call is TRBV2, the J call TRBJ2-5; no firm D call. The germline V gene has CDR1 SNHLY and CDR2 FYNNEI. Trimming stripped 2 bases from V and 7 bases from J, with 5 bases between. The CDR3 is 11 amino acids. In DNA form, the CDR3 reads TGTGCCAGCAGTGAACCGGGGACCCAGTACTTC. Translation gives CASSEPGTQYF.

The rearrangement uses TRBV7-8 and TRBJ1-5; 8 bases line up with TRBD1. The trim removed 7 bases at V and 0 bases at J, leaving 5 bases unmatched. The CDR3 contains 15 residues. The germline V gene has CDR1 SGHVS and CDR2 FQNEAQ. CDR3 nucleotides: TGTGCCAGCACCCTAGGGACAGGTAGCAATCAGCCCCAGCATTTT. Translating gives CASTLGTGSNQPQHF. Based on the CDR3 plus reference TRBV7-8 and TRBJ1-5, the full variable domain is GAGVSQSPRYKVAKRGQDVALRCDPISGHVSLFWYQQALGQGPEFLTYFQNEAQLDKSGLPSDRFFAERPEGSVSTLKIQRTQQEDSAVYLCASTLGTGSNQPQHFGDGTRLSIL.

The genes are TRBV19 and TRBJ1-5; D is unresolved. The CDR3 is 16 amino acids. V was clipped by 7 bases and J by 6 bases, with 22 bases between them. Germline-derived CDR1 and CDR2 are LNHDA and SQIVND (reference sequence). The CDR3 sequence is CASTITPGGESQPQHF. CDR3 nucleotide sequence: TGTGCCAGTACCATCACTCCCGGCGGGGAGAGTCAGCCCCAGCATTTT.

V and J are TRBV30 and TRBJ1-6, with unresolved D. Germline CDR1 is GTSNPN and CDR2 is SVGIG (reference sequence). Trimming stripped 4 bases from V and 4 bases from J, with 11 bases between. There are 14 residues in the CDR3. The DNA for the CDR3 is TGTGCCTGGAAATTCGGAGAGTATAATTCACCCCTCCACTTT. Translating gives CAWKFGEYNSPLHF.

V is TRBV29-1 and J is TRBJ1-5; possibly TRBD1 for D (6 bases). The germline V gene has CDR1 SQVTM and CDR2 ANQGSEA. CDR3 length: 16 amino acids. Deletions cut 2 bases from V and 0 bases from J, with 14 bases between. The CDR3 is CSVELAGANSNQPQHF. CDR3 coding DNA: TGCAGCGTTGAATTGGCAGGGGCAAATAGCAATCAGCCCCAGCATTTT. The variable domain in full, completed from reference TRBV29-1 and TRBJ1-5, reads SAVISQKPSRDICQRGTSLTIQCQVDSQVTMMFWYRQQPGQSLTLIATANQGSEATYESGFVIDKFPISRPNLTFSTLTVSNMSPEDSSIYLCSVELAGANSNQPQHFGDGTRLSIL.

This chain connects TRBV19 to TRBJ1-2, with D perhaps matching TRBD1 (6 bases). V was cut by 5 bases and J by 0 bases, with 13 bases left in between. The CDR3 is 15 residues long. The germline V gene has CDR1 LNHDA and CDR2 SQIVND (reference sequence). CDR3 nucleotide sequence: TGTGCCAGTAGTGGAACAGGGATGACTAACTATGGCTACACCTTC. This encodes CASSGTGMTNYGYTF.

The chain is built from TRBV7-9 and TRBJ2-5, with 7 bases matching TRBD1. Germline V CDR1 and CDR2: SEHNR, FQNEAQ (reference sequence). The CDR3 sequence is 13 residues long. Unmatched junction bases numbered 6, after V lost 8 bases and J lost 3 bases. The CDR3 loop reads CASGRGGKETQYF. The CDR3 DNA sequence: TGTGCCAGCGGTAGAGGGGGCAAAGAGACCCAGTACTTC.

This clone was picked up a small number of times. The chain recombines TRBV29-1 with TRBJ1-1; 7 nucleotides agree with TRBD1. Looked up from germline, CDR1 is SQVTM and CDR2 is ANQGSEA. J lost 1 base, V lost 5 bases, and 1 base had no gene match. The CDR3 extends over 12 amino acids. The CDR3 loop is CSVWDRNTEAFF. The CDR3 nucleotides read TGCAGCGTTTGGGACAGGAACACTGAAGCTTTCTTT.

This clone appeared a single time. V gene TRBV4-1 combines with J gene TRBJ2-3, with 8 nucleotides matching TRBD2. CDR3 size: 17 residues. CDR1 and CDR2 (germline): MGHRA, YSYEKL. Trimming removed 0 bases from V and 2 bases from J; junction bases left unmatched: 7. CDR3 DNA: TGCGCCAGCAGCCAAGACAGTCCTAGCGGGTACACAGATACGCAGTATTTT. Protein: CASSQDSPSGYTDTQYF.

The chain uses TRBV5-1 and TRBJ2-7; D is possibly TRBD2 (6 bases). This CDR3 comprises 15 residues. Germline CDR1 is SGHRS and CDR2 is YFSETQ. Trimming left V 4 bases short and J 2 bases short, with 16 bases between. This CDR3 reads CASSEWAAGPYEQYF. DNA for the CDR3: TGCGCCAGCAGCGAATGGGCCGCGGGGCCCTACGAGCAGTACTTC. The complete variable domain, with remaining parts taken from reference TRBV5-1 and TRBJ2-7, reads KAGVTQTPRYLIKTRGQQVTLSCSPISGHRSVSWYQQTPGQGLQFLFEYFSETQRNKGNFPGRFSGRQFSNSRSEMNVSTLELGDSALYLCASSEWAAGPYEQYFGPGTRLTVT.

V and J are TRBV5-1 and TRBJ1-5; TRBD1 might be the D (6 bases). Trimming removed 1 base from V and 7 bases from J, with 12 bases in between. Germline CDR1 reads SGHRS; CDR2 reads YFSETQ. This CDR3 comprises 14 residues. CDR3 protein: CASSLTGLNQPQHF. The CDR3 nucleotides read TGCGCCAGCAGCTTGACAGGGCTCAACCAGCCCCAGCATTTT.

As concerns this clone: Germline and junction disagree at one end, which may indicate a read error. The V and J genes are TRBV7-9 and TRBJ2-2; possibly TRBD2 for D (5 bases). CDR3 length: 13 residues. The V gene's germline CDR1 is SEHNR and CDR2 FQNEAQ (reference sequence). CDR3 nucleotide sequence: TGTTCCAGCAGCTTTGGTAGCGCCGGGGAGCTGTTTTTT. Translation: CSSSFGSAGELFF.

CDR3 region: CASSVGSTGGSWVTDTQYF. CDR3 DNA: TGTGCCAGCAGCGTAGGGTCGACAGGGGGCAGTTGGGTCACAGATACGCAGTATTTT. The chain carries TRBV9 and TRBJ2-3; TRBD1 agrees at 10 bases. The V segment lost 0 bases and the J segment 2 bases; nucleotides outside the gene matches: 12. The CDR3 has 19 residues. The germline CDR1 and CDR2 sequences are SGDLS and YYNGEE.

There are a few counts of this clone. This chain joins TRBV5-4 and TRBJ2-7; D possibly corresponds to TRBD1 (5 bases). Trimming left V 4 bases short and J 3 bases short, with 11 bases between. This CDR3 is built from 13 residues. Germline V gene lookup returns CDR1 SGHNT and CDR2 YYREEE (reference sequence). CDR3 bases: TGTGCCAGCAGCGCGGACATACGCTACGAGCAGTACTTC. It is translated as CASSADIRYEQYF.

This chain links TRBV9 with TRBJ1-1; D unresolved. The ends were cut back, 1 base at V and 1 base at J, with 8 bases in the middle. Germline V gene data show CDR1 as SGDLS and CDR2 as YYNGEE. CDR3 length: 14 residues. Here the CDR3 DNA reads TGTGCCAGCAGCGTAATTGCAGGGAACACTGAAGCTTTCTTT. Translated, it gives CASSVIAGNTEAFF.

This chain links TRBV19 with TRBJ1-2, with 10 bases aligning to TRBD1. The ends lost 3 bases at V and 7 bases at J; junction bases unmatched: 8. Germline assignment: CDR1 LNHDA and CDR2 SQIVND (reference sequence). The CDR3 covers 15 residues. For the CDR3, the DNA is TGTGCCAGTAGTATCGTCGGACAGGGGGTTGCTGGCTACACCTTC. This gives the protein CASSIVGQGVAGYTF.

The chain carries TRBV5-4 and TRBJ2-2, with 10 bases matching TRBD2. The CDR3 is 17 residues long. J gave up 4 bases and V 0 bases, and 6 bases lay outside the gene matches. In germline, CDR1 is SGHNT, CDR2 YYREEE (reference sequence). CDR3 loop: CASSLGHLAGATGELFF. The CDR3 DNA follows: TGTGCCAGCAGCTTGGGTCATCTAGCGGGAGCCACCGGGGAGCTGTTTTTT.

The gene calls are TRBV7-9 and TRBJ2-3; 7 positions agree with TRBD2. Per germline, CDR1 SEHNR and CDR2 FQNEAQ (reference sequence). The CDR3 is 19 amino acids. Trimming took 0 bases from V and 4 from J; bases not matched to a gene: 16. The CDR3 DNA reads as TGTGCCAGCAGCTTAGCATCGGTTTGGCGGGAGCATAGGCCAGATACGCAGTATTTT. Amino acids: CASSLASVWREHRPDTQYF.

In its sample, this clone was seen once. J is TRBJ2-7 and V is TRBV28; 7 bases align to TRBD2. The junction had 6 bases not matched to a gene; V was cut back by 7 bases and J by 0 bases. Germline V gene sequence: CDR1 MDHEN, CDR2 SYDVKM. This CDR3 has 14 amino acids. The CDR3 coding sequence is TGTGCCAGCACCGGAGCGGGAAGCTCCTACGAGCAGTACTTC. It codes for CASTGAGSSYEQYF.

V and J are TRBV9 and TRBJ1-2, with D possibly TRBD1 on 6 matching bases. From germline, CDR1 is SGDLS and CDR2 YYNGEE. Between the trimmed V and J ends, which lost 4 bases and 6 bases, there was a span of 13 bases. The CDR3 sequence is 13 residues long. The CDR3 coding sequence is TGTGCCAGCAGCCGGGGGGACACGGATGGCTACACCTTC. It specifies CASSRGDTDGYTF.

The V call is TRBV15, the J call TRBJ1-4; D gene ambiguous. CDR1 is LNHNV, CDR2 YYDKDF, per germline (reference sequence). This CDR3 region has 14 residues. The V gene lost 0 bases and the J gene lost 7 bases, with 9 bases spanning the gap. The CDR3 nucleotides are TGTGCCACCAGCAGAGATCGCGGTATTGAAAAACTGTTTTTT. It codes for CATSRDRGIEKLFF. The full variable domain, completed using reference TRBV15 and TRBJ1-4, is DAMVIQNPRYQVTQFGKPVTLSCSQTLNHNVMYWYQQKSSQAPKLLFHYYDKDFNNEADTPDNFQSRRPNTSFCFLDIRSPGLGDTAMYLCATSRDRGIEKLFFGSGTQLSVL.

The genes are TRBV5-1 and TRBJ2-5; D remains unclear. CDR1 is SGHRS and CDR2 is YFSETQ in the germline V gene. The CDR3 contains 12 residues. V lost 1 base and J 3 bases, leaving 4 bases between the germline ends. CDR3: CASSLPKETQYF. CDR3 coding DNA: TGCGCCAGCAGCTTGCCCAAAGAGACCCAGTACTTC.

The rearrangement links TRBV9 to TRBJ1-1, with D hard to call. From germline, CDR1 is SGDLS and CDR2 YYNGEE. V gave up 3 bases and J gave up 3 bases, with 9 bases separating them. This CDR3 is built from 13 residues. In DNA, the CDR3 is TGTGCCAGCAGCGCTCGGGGTTACACTGAAGCTTTCTTT. Protein sequence: CASSARGYTEAFF.

The genes are TRBV28 and TRBJ2-5; weak D call: TRBD1 (6 bases). V lost 5 bases and J 1 base, leaving 14 bases between the germline ends. CDR1 is MDHEN, CDR2 SYDVKM, per germline. This CDR3 region has 15 residues. DNA of the CDR3: TGTGCCAGCAGTATCTCTTGGGGGCCCCAAGAGACCCAGTACTTC. Residues: CASSISWGPQETQYF.